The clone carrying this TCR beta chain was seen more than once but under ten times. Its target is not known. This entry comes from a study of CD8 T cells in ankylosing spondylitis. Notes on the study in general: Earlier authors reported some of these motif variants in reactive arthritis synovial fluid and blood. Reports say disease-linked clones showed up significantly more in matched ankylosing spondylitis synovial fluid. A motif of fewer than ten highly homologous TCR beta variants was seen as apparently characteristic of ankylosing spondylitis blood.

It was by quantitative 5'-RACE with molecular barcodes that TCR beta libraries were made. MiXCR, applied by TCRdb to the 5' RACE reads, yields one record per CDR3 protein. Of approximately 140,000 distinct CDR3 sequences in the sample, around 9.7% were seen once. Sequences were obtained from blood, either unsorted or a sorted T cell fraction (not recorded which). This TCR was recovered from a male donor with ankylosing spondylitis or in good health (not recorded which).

The CDR3 DNA follows: TGTGCCAGCAGTCCCCTTATGAGCTCCTACGAGCAGTACTTC. It codes for CASSPLMSSYEQYF. The V gene is TRBV12-3 or TRBV12-4, the J gene TRBJ2-7, with no clear D. This CDR3 is 14 amino acids long. Trimming left V 5 bases short and J 0 bases short, with 11 bases between.